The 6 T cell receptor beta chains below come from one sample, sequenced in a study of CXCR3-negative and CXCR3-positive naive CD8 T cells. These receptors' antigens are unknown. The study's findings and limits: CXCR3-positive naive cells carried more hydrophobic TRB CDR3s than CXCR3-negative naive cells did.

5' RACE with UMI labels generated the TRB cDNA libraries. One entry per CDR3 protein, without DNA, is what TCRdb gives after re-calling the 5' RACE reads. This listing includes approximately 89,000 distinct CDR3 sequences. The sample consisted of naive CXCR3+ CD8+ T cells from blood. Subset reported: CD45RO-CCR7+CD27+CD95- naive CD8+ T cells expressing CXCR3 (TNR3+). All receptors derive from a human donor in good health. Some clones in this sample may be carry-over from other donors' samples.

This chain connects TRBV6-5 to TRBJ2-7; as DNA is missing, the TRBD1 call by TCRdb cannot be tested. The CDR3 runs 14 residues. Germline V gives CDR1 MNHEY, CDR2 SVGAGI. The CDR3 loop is CASSYRTGEYEQYF.

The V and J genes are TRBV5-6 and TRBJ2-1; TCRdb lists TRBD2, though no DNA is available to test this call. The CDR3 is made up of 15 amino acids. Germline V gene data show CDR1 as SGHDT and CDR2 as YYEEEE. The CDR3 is CASSLPTSGGNEQFF.

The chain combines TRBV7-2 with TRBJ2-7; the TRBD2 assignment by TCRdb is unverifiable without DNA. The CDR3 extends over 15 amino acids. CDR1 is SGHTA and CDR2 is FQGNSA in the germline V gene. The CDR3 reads CASSYGGGGGYEQYF.

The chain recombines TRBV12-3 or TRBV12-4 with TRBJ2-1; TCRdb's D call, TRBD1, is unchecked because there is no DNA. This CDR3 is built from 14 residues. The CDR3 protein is CASSFSTGGYEQFF.

CDR3 in amino acids: CSATTSSGGIYGYTF. The gene calls are TRBV29-1 and TRBJ1-2; absent DNA, TCRdb's TRBD1 call cannot be checked. Germline loops: CDR1 SQVTM, CDR2 ANQGSEA. This CDR3 is built from 15 residues.

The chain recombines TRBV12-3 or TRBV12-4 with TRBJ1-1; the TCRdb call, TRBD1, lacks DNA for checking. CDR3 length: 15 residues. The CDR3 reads CASSLGQGRSTEAFF.